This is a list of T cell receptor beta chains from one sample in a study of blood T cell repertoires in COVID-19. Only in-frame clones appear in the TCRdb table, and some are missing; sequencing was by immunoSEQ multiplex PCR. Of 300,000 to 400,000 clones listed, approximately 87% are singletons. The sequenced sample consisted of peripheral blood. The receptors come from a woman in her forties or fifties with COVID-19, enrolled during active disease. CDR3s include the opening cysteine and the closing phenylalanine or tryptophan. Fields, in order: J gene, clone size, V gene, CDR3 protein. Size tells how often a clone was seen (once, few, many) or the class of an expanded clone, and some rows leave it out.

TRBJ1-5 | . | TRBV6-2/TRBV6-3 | CASSFTNQPQHF
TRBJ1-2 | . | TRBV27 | CASSSTGAHGYTF
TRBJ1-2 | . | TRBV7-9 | CASSLEGVDTF
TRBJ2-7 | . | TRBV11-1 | CASSFTGMEQYF
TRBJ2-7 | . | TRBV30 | CAWRGGGLLTYEQYF
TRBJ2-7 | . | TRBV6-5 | CASSYSMRDYPYEQYF
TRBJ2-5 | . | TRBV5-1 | CASSFTLGQVQETQYF
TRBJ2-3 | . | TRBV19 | CASSGSTDTQYF
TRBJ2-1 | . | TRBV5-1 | CASGTTYNEQFF
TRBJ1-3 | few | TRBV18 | CASSPLIWDSSSGNTIYF
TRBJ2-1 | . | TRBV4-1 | CASSQDIQGSYNEQFF
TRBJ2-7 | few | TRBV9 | CASRAGTSRGTSYEQYF
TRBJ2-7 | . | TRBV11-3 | CASSSQSRTPPYEQYF
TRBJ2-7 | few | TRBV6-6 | CASSEGQAYEQYF
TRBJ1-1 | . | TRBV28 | CASSRGQYTEAFF
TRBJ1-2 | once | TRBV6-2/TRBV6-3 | CASSTGAGYTF
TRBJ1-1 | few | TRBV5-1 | CASSLGQGHTEAFF
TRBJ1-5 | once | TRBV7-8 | CATHEGDSNQPQHF
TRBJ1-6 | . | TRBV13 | CASRPWSSYNSPLHF
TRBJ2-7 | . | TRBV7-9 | CASSSYTVEQYF
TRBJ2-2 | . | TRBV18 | CASSPGTGSTGELFF
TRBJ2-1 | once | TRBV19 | CASSIAGLAGGNEQFF
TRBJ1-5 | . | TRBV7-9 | CASSLEGDQPQHF
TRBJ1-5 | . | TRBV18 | CASSPQGLNSNQPQHF
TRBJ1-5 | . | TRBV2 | CASSGTGAFGQPQHF
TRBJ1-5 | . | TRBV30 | CAWKTGGLNQPQHF